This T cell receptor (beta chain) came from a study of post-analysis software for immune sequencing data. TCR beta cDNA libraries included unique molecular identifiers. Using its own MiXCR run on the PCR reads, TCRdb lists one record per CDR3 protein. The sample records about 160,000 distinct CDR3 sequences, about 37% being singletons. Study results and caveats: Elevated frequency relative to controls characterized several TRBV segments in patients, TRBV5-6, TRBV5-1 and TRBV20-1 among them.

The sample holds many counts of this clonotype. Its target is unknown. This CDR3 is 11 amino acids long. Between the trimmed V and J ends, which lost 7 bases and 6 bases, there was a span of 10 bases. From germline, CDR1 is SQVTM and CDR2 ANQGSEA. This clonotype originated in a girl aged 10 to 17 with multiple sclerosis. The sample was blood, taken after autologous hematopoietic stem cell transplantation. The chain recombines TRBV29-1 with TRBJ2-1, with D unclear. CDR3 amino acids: CSGESGNEQFF. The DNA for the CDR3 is TGCAGCGGAGAATCTGGCAATGAGCAGTTCTTC.